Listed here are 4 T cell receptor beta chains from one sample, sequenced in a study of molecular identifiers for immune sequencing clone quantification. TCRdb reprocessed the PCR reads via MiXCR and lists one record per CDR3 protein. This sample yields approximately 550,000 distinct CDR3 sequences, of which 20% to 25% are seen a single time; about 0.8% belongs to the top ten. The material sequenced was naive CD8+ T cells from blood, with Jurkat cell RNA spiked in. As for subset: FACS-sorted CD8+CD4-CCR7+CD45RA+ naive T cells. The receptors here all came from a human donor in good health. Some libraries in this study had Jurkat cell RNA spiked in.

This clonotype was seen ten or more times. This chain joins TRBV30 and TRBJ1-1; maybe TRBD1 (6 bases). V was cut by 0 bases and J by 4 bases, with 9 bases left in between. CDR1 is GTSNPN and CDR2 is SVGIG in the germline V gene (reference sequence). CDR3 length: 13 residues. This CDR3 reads CAWSVLGGTEAFF. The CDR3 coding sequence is TGTGCCTGGAGTGTACTAGGGGGCACTGAAGCTTTCTTT.

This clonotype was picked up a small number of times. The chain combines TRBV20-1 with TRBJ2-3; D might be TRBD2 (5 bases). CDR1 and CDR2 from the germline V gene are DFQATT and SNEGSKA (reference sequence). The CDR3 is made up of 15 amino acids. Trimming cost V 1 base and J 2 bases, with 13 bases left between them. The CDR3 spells CSARAAEEDTDTQYF. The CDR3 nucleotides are TGCAGTGCTAGAGCGGCGGAGGAAGACACAGATACGCAGTATTTT.

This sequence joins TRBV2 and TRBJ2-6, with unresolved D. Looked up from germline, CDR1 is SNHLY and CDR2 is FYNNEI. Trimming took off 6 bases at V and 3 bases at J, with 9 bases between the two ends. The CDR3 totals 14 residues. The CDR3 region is CASSSRVGANVLTF. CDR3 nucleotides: TGTGCCAGCAGCTCCCGGGTTGGGGCCAACGTCCTGACTTTC.

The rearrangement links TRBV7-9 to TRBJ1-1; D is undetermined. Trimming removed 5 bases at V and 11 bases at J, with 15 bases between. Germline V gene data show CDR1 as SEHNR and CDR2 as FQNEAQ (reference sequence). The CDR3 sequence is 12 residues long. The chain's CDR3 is CASSPLESRAFF. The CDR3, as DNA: TGTGCCAGCAGCCCTCTTGAGTCGAGGGCTTTCTTT.